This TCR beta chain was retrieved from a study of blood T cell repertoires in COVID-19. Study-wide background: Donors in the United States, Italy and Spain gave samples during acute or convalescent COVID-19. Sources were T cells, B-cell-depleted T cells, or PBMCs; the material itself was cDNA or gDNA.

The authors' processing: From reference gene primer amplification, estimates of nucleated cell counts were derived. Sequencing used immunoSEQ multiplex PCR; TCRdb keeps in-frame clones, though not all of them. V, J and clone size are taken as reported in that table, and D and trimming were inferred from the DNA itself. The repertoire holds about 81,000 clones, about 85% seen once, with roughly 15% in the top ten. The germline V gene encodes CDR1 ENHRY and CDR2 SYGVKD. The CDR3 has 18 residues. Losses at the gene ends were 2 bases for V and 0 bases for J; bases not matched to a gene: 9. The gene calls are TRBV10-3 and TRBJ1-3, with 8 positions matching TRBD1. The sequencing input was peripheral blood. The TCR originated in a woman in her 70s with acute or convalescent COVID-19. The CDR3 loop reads CAISEQGTGSSSGNTIYF. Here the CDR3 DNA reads TGTGCCATCAGTGAGCAAGGGACAGGATCAAGCTCTGGAAACACCATATATTTT.